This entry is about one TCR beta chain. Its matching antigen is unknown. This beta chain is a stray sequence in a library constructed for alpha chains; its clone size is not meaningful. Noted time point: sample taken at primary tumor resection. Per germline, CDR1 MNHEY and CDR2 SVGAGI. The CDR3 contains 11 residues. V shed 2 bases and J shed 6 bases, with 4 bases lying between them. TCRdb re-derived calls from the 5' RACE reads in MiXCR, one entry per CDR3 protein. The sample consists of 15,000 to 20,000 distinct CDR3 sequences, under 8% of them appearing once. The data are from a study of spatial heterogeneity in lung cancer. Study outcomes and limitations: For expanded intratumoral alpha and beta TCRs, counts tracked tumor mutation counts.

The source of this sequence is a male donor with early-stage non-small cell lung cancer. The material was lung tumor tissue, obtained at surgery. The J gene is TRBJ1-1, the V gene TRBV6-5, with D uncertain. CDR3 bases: TGTGCCAGCAGTTACATGGCTGAAGCTTTCTTT. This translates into CASSYMAEAFF.